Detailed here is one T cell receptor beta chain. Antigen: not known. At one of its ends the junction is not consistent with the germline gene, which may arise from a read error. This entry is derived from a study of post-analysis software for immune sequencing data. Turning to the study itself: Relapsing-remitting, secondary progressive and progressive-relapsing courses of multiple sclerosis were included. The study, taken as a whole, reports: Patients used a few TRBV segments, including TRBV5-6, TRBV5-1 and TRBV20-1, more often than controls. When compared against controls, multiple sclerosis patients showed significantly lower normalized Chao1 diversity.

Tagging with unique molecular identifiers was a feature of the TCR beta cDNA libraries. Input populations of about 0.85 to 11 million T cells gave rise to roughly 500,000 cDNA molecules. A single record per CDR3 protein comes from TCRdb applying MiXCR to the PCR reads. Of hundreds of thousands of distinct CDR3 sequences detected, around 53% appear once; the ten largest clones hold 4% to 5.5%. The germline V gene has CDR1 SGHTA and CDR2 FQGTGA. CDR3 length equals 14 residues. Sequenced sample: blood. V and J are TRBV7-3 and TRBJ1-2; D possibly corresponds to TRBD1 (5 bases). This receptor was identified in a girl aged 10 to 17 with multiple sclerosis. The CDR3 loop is CASSLTRGRGGYTF. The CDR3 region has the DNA TGTGCCAGCAGCCTAACTCGGGGACGGGGCGGCTACACCTTC.